These 7 T cell receptor beta chains were sequenced from one sample in a study of cytomegalovirus exposure and HLA in healthy donors (dated by TCRdb to 2016 to 2017). Library preparation was by the immunoSEQ multiplex PCR assay. For the multiplex PCR, a mixture combining 60 forward primers for TCR Vbeta segments and 13 reverse primers for TCR Jbeta segments was used. TCRdb took over this immuneACCESS table, retaining in-frame rearrangements with V and J assigned. Such tables are incomplete; in checked studies, under half of the missing clones stem from an unresolved V gene, and the remainder is unexplained. Present in this sample are about 130,000 clones, less than 85% of which were seen just once. The leading ten clones occupy about 1.6% of the sample. The material sequenced was PBMCs. These receptors were obtained from a man aged 35-49 years in good health and CMV-seronegative.

V and J are TRBV19 and TRBJ2-7, with a possible D match to TRBD1 (6 bases). This CDR3 comprises 14 residues. Trimming left V 5 bases short and J 4 bases short, with 15 bases between. CDR1 LNHDA and CDR2 SQIVND come from the germline V gene (reference sequence). The CDR3 DNA reads as TGTGCCAGTAGTCGCCCCAGGGGCTGGTACGAGCAGTACTTC. Amino acids: CASSRPRGWYEQYF. The full variable domain, with the rest looked up from reference TRBV19 and TRBJ2-7, is DGGITQSPKYLFRKEGQNVTLSCEQNLNHDAMYWYRQDPGQGLRLIYYSQIVNDFQKGDIAEGYSVSREKKESFPLTVTSAQKNPTAFYLCASSRPRGWYEQYFGPGTRLTVT.

This clone was found a few times. The rearrangement links TRBV14 to TRBJ2-6; D gene uncertain. The CDR3 is made up of 14 amino acids. The V gene's germline CDR1 is SGHDN and CDR2 FVKESK. Between the trimmed V and J ends, which lost 4 bases and 1 base, there was a span of 5 bases. The CDR3 reads CASSRASGANVLTF. The CDR3 region has the DNA TGTGCCAGCAGCCGGGCGTCTGGGGCCAACGTCCTGACTTTC.

The chain combines TRBV28 with TRBJ1-1, with D possibly matching TRBD1 (6 bases). The CDR3 runs 15 residues. V lost 5 bases, J lost 0 bases, and 13 bases lay in between. Per the germline V gene, CDR1 is MDHEN and CDR2 is SYDVKM. The DNA of the CDR3 is TGTGCCAGCAGTCTCCGGACAGAGATGAACACTGAAGCTTTCTTT. It encodes CASSLRTEMNTEAFF.

The CDR3 reads CASSGTRNEKLFF. The CDR3 DNA sequence: TGTGCCAGCAGCGGGACACGGAATGAAAAACTGTTTTTT. The chain recombines TRBV9 with TRBJ1-4; perhaps TRBD1 as D (5 bases). The germline V gene has CDR1 SGDLS and CDR2 YYNGEE. The CDR3 length is 13 residues. V lost 3 bases and J lost 5, with 8 bases in between.

The chain combines TRBV29-1 with TRBJ2-1; the match to TRBD1 covers 7 bases. This CDR3 has 14 amino acids. V gave up 6 bases and J gave up 6 bases; unmatched junction bases: 11. The germline V gene encodes CDR1 SQVTM and CDR2 ANQGSEA. As DNA, the CDR3 is TGCAGCGTCCCCGGGGACAGTTGGGTCAATGAGCAGTTCTTC. As protein: CSVPGDSWVNEQFF.

This chain links TRBV29-1 with TRBJ1-1; possible D gene TRBD1, 5 bases. Trimming removed 7 bases from V and 0 bases from J, with 12 bases in between. The CDR3 is made up of 13 amino acids. CDR1 is SQVTM and CDR2 is ANQGSEA in the germline V gene. In DNA form, the CDR3 reads TGCAGCGCTCGGGGGGACTTGAACACTGAAGCTTTCTTT. Translating gives CSARGDLNTEAFF.

This clone was seen only once. The DNA of the CDR3 is TGTGCCAGCAGCCCTCAGGGATTTGGCAGCAATCAGCCCCAGCATTTT. As protein: CASSPQGFGSNQPQHF. The chain is built from TRBV7-8 and TRBJ1-5; TRBD1 is a possible D gene (5 bases). This CDR3 contains 16 residues. V was trimmed by 5 bases and J by 1 base, leaving 15 bases between them. Germline V gene data show CDR1 as SGHVS and CDR2 as FQNEAQ.